The clone carrying this T cell receptor (beta chain) turned up a few times. TCRdb used MiXCR to reprocess the 5' RACE reads, holding one entry per CDR3 protein. The sample records 200,000 to 300,000 distinct CDR3 sequences, roughly 7.5% being singletons. The entry originates in a study of identical twins. This CDR3 contains 14 residues. CDR1 and CDR2 (germline): LGHDT, YNNKEL (reference sequence). The V gene lost 4 bases and the J gene lost 3 bases, with 11 bases spanning the gap. The same sample was also studied in work on yellow fever vaccine responses in identical twins. From that study: Twins' vaccine T cell responses reportedly seemed partly convergent and partly personalized.

Sequenced sample: CD8+ T cells sorted from blood. The rearrangement uses TRBV3-1 and TRBJ2-3; tentatively, D is TRBD2 (6 bases). The clonotype was recovered from a woman between 18 and 30 years old in good health. CDR3 DNA sequence: TGTGCCAGCAGCCTCTCGGGAGAGACAGATACGCAGTATTTT. It specifies CASSLSGETDTQYF.